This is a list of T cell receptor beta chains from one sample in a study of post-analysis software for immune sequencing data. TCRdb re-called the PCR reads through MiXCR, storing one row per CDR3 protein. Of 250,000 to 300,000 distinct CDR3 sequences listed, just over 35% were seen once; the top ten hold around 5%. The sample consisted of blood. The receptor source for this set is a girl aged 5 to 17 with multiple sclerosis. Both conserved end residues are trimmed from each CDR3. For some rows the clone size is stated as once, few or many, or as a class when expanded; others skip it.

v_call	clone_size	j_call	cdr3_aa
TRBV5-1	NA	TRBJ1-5	ASSLEGQLTPQH
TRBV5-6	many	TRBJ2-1	ASTQEGGRRVYNEQF
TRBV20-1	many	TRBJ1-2	SARDKESPNYGYT
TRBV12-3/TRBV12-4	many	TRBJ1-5	ASTISGGNQPQH
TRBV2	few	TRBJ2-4	ASRLAGQGNIQY
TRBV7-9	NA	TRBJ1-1	SSSLEGNTEAF
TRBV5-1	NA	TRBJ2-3	ASSSTGLAGASTDTQY
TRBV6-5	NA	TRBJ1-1	ASKKGQGSEAF
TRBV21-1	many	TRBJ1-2	ASSNVGGGYT
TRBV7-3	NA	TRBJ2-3	ASSQNSATDTQY
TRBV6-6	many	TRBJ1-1	ASSPDGIFEAF
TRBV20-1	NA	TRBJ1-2	SASPNAHYGYT
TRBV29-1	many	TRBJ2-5	SVLLPGLADQETQY
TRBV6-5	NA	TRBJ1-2	ASSYSPTGFNGYT
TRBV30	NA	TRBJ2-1	AWSVRAGGLYNEQF